The clone carrying this T cell receptor (beta chain) was seen a few times. Using RNA template, CDR3s of TCR alpha and beta were amplified with iRepertoire arm-PCR. TCRdb re-derived calls from the multiplex PCR reads in MiXCR, one entry per CDR3 protein. Of around 150,000 distinct CDR3 sequences listed, about two fifths are singletons. This specimen comes from a study of glioma-infiltrating T cells. The CDR3 length is 13 residues. Germline CDR1 reads MNHNS; CDR2 reads SASEGT. Sequenced sample: glioma tissue, nonneoplastic brain tissue, or PBMCs (not recorded which). The source of this sequence is a human donor with low-grade glioma or glioblastoma, undergoing nonglioma brain surgery, or in good health (not recorded which). V gene TRBV6-1 combines with J gene TRBJ2-1; 9 positions match TRBD2. CDR3 nucleotides: TGTGCTATCTGGCGGGGGGGCCTCGATGAGCAGTTCTTC. Amino acid sequence: CAIWRGGLDEQFF.